This T cell receptor beta chain was recovered during a study of shared clonotypes between healthy human individuals. Study-wide results and caveats: Naive subsets tended to show greater estimated richness than memory subsets. Limited genetic and exposure-history diversity came from having few donors.

This clone was seen a handful of times. Its antigen is currently unknown. Deep was the level used in running the assay. TCRdb keeps only in-frame clones here, not all; method: immunoSEQ multiplex PCR. The sample shows around 720,000 clones, about three quarters of them seen only once. The CD4+ fraction was divided into a CD45RA+ naive subset and a CD45RA-negative memory subset. V gave up 2 bases and J gave up 15 bases, with 11 bases separating them. Germline V CDR1 and CDR2: SGHAT, FQNNGV. This CDR3 has 11 residues. The V call is TRBV11-2, the J call TRBJ2-1; D unclear. The source of this sequence is a woman in her thirties in good health. Sample: memory CD4+ T cells sorted from blood. Subset: CD45RA-negative fraction. Written as DNA, the CDR3 is TGTGCCAGCAGCTTACTGTACCGGCGGTTCTTC. Translation: CASSLLYRRFF. The full variable domain, with the rest looked up from reference TRBV11-2 and TRBJ2-1, is EAGVAQSPRYKIIEKRQSVAFWCNPISGHATLYWYQQILGQGPKLLIQFQNNGVVDDSQLPKDRFSAERLKGVDSTLKIQPAKLEDSAVYLCASSLLYRRFFGPGTRLTVL.